This entry features one T cell receptor beta chain sequence. Its antigen is undetermined. Germline V gene sequence: CDR1 SGHNT, CDR2 YYREEE (reference sequence). The trim removed 0 bases at V and 3 bases at J, leaving 7 bases unmatched. CDR3 length equals 17 residues. The primer mix had 60 Vbeta and 13 Jbeta primers. Sequenced by immunoSEQ multiplex PCR; TCRdb stores in-frame clones only, minus some. This sample has 110,000 to 150,000 clones, with around four fifths found just once. This entry is derived from a study of cytomegalovirus exposure and HLA in healthy donors. Across the study: Membership in the Caucasian-associated ancestry cluster was found for about four fifths of almost 400 genotyped donors.

Study-level points and caveats: Three chains tied to CMV proved CMV antigen-specific in vitro.

The rearrangement joins TRBV5-4 to TRBJ2-1; 9 bases are shared with TRBD2. This TCR was recovered from a boy aged 2 to 10 in good health and CMV-seronegative. Sequenced material: PBMCs. For the CDR3, the DNA is TGTGCCAGCAGCTTGGGCGGCGGCGGGGGGGGCTACAATGAGCAGTTCTTC. Translation gives CASSLGGGGGGYNEQFF.